This TCR beta chain comes out of a study of blood T cell repertoires in COVID-19. The CDR3 is made up of 13 amino acids. The V gene end was trimmed by 4 bases and the J gene end by 2 bases; junction bases not matched to a gene: 2. Germline V gene data show CDR1 as SGHRS and CDR2 as YFSETQ. In the original processing: Cell counts per sample came from amplifying reference gene primers. Measured with immunoSEQ multiplex PCR; TCRdb has only the in-frame clones, and not every one. V, J and clone size were drawn from that table, and D and trimming were deduced from the DNA. The sample includes about 240,000 clones, roughly 90% seen only once; the top ten take just over 7%.

The V gene is TRBV5-1, the J gene TRBJ1-2; 7 positions agree with TRBD1. The material sequenced was peripheral blood. The sequence derives from a man aged 55 to 70 who had recovered from COVID-19. The CDR3 region has the DNA TGCGCCAGCAGCCCGACAGGGAACTATGGCTACACCTTC. Protein: CASSPTGNYGYTF.